Listed below are T cell receptor beta chains from one sample, sequenced in a study of cytomegalovirus exposure and HLA in healthy donors. Libraries were prepared by immunoSEQ multiplex PCR; TCRdb keeps only in-frame clonotypes and omits some of them. The sample carries about 220,000 clones, around 76% recorded once. Sequences were obtained from PBMCs. The receptors come from a man between 18 and 29 years old in good health and CMV-seronegative. CDR3s include the opening cysteine and the closing phenylalanine or tryptophan. The D gene is left open where the match is weak. Expanded clones are given a class, and other clones once, few, many or no size at all.

J: TRBJ2-1
size: few
D: TRBD1
V: TRBV5-1
CDR3: CASSLVSGGNEQFF
DNA: TGCGCCAGCAGCTTGGTGTCAGGGGGCAATGAGCAGTTCTTC

J: TRBJ1-5
size: few
D: -
V: TRBV29-1
CDR3: CRPLVDRHDNQPQHF
DNA: TGCAGGCCCCTGGTCGACCGACACGACAATCAGCCCCAGCATTTT

J: TRBJ2-5
size: -
D: TRBD1
V: TRBV2
CDR3: CASRASPGQGETQYF
DNA: TGTGCCAGCAGGGCGTCCCCCGGACAGGGAGAGACCCAGTACTTC

J: TRBJ1-1
size: -
D: -
V: TRBV6-5
CDR3: CASSYSPQATTEAFF
DNA: TGTGCCAGCAGTTACTCCCCACAGGCAACCACTGAAGCTTTCTTT

J: TRBJ2-7
size: -
D: TRBD2
V: TRBV7-8
CDR3: CASSLARLAGGYEQYF
DNA: TGTGCCAGCAGCTTAGCGAGACTAGCGGGAGGGTACGAGCAGTACTTC

J: TRBJ1-6
size: -
D: -
V: TRBV5-1
CDR3: CASSPGHNNSPLHF
DNA: TGCGCCAGCAGCCCAGGACATAATAATTCACCCCTCCACTTT

J: TRBJ2-5
size: -
D: -
V: TRBV5-4
CDR3: CASSWGHNQETQYF
DNA: TGTGCCAGCAGCTGGGGACATAACCAAGAGACCCAGTACTTC

J: TRBJ2-7
size: -
D: TRBD2
V: TRBV5-1
CDR3: CASSGGLAVYEQYF
DNA: TGCGCCAGCAGCGGGGGACTAGCGGTCTACGAGCAGTACTTC

J: TRBJ1-2
size: -
D: -
V: TRBV7-6
CDR3: CASSLVARHGYTF
DNA: TGTGCCAGCAGCTTAGTCGCCAGGCATGGCTACACCTTC

J: TRBJ2-3
size: -
D: TRBD1
V: TRBV4-1
CDR3: CASSLEQGAGDTQYF
DNA: TGCGCCAGCAGCCTAGAGCAGGGGGCGGGAGATACGCAGTATTTT

J: TRBJ1-6
size: once
D: TRBD1
V: TRBV7-9
CDR3: CASSYRPGQALGSPLHF
DNA: TGTGCCAGCAGCTACAGACCGGGACAGGCCCTTGGTTCACCCCTCCACTTT

J: TRBJ1-2
size: -
D: -
V: TRBV28
CDR3: CASSFGGVPRYTF
DNA: TGTGCCAGCAGTTTTGGCGGGGTTCCGCGCTACACCTTC

J: TRBJ1-2
size: -
D: TRBD1
V: TRBV9
CDR3: CASSLMMTGKLEGYTF
DNA: TGTGCCAGCAGCCTGATGATGACAGGGAAGCTAGAGGGCTACACCTTC

J: TRBJ2-7
size: -
D: TRBD2
V: TRBV6-6
CDR3: CASRPGLAGVEQYF
DNA: TGTGCCAGCAGGCCGGGACTAGCGGGAGTTGAGCAGTACTTC

J: TRBJ1-2
size: -
D: TRBD1
V: TRBV5-1
CDR3: CASSLARGQGYGYTF
DNA: TGCGCCAGCAGCTTGGCCAGGGGGCAAGGCTATGGCTACACCTTC

J: TRBJ2-3
size: -
D: -
V: TRBV19
CDR3: CASSPARSSTDTQYF
DNA: TGTGCCAGTAGTCCCGCCCGGTCTAGCACAGATACGCAGTATTTT

J: TRBJ2-5
size: -
D: -
V: TRBV19
CDR3: CASRAGKQETQYF
DNA: TGTGCCAGTAGGGCAGGGAAACAAGAGACCCAGTACTTC

J: TRBJ2-7
size: -
D: TRBD2
V: TRBV5-4
CDR3: CAISYSGESYEQYF
DNA: TGTGCCATCTCATATAGCGGGGAGTCCTACGAGCAGTACTTC

J: TRBJ1-5
size: -
D: -
V: TRBV18
CDR3: CASSPTGPTEPQHF
DNA: TGTGCCAGCTCACCAACAGGCCCGACGGAGCCCCAGCATTTT

J: TRBJ2-5
size: -
D: TRBD2
V: TRBV5-6
CDR3: CASSDGLAGAYQETQYF
DNA: TGTGCCAGCAGCGATGGACTAGCGGGAGCCTACCAAGAGACCCAGTACTTC

J: TRBJ2-7
size: -
D: TRBD2
V: TRBV4-1
CDR3: CASSQDFYTSGSYEQYF
DNA: TGCGCCAGCAGCCAAGACTTCTATACTAGCGGGAGTTACGAGCAGTACTTC

J: TRBJ1-2
size: -
D: -
V: TRBV5-4
CDR3: CASSPEGVNGYTF
DNA: TGTGCCAGCAGCCCCGAGGGGGTAAATGGCTACACCTTC